This T cell receptor (beta chain) is from a study of blood T cell repertoires in COVID-19. Study as a whole: PBMCs, B-cell-depleted T cells, or T cells were the source of the cDNA or gDNA that made up the material.

This CDR3 comprises 14 residues. Trimming took 3 bases from V and 4 from J; bases not matched to a gene: 5. Germline CDR1 and CDR2: SGHDT and YYEEEE. In the authors' workflow: Reference gene primers were amplified, and this amplification served to estimate nucleated cell counts. Assay: immunoSEQ multiplex PCR; the TCRdb copy retains only in-frame clones and omits some. V and J calls and clone size are copied from that table; D and trimming were computed from the DNA. Among tens of thousands of clones listed, around nine tenths were seen once. The chain combines TRBV5-6 with TRBJ2-5; TRBD1 matches at 8 bases. The receptor's source is a woman aged 45-65 years in a cohort sampled during active COVID-19. The sample was peripheral blood. The CDR3 here is CASSWQGAGETQYF. In nucleotides, the CDR3 is TGTGCCAGCAGCTGGCAGGGGGCGGGAGAGACCCAGTACTTC.